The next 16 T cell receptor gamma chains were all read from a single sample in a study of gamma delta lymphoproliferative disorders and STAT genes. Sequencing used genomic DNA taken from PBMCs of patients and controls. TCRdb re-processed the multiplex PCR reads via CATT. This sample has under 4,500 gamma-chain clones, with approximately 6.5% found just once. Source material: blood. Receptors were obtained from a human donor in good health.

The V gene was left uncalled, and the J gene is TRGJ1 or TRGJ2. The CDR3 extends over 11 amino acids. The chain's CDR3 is CACWIRCKKLF. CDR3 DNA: TGTGCCTGCTGGATTAGGTGTAAGAAACTCTTT.

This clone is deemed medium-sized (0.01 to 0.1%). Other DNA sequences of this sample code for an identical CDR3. The CDR3: CATWDRRYYKKLF. In DNA, the CDR3 is TGTGCCACCTGGGACAGGCGGTATTATAAGAAACTCTTT. The chain carries TRGV3 and TRGJ1 or TRGJ2. The J gene was missing in TCRdb and was found by matching the end of the DNA to germline. CDR3 length: 13 amino acids. In germline, CDR1 is VTNTFY, CDR2 YDVSTARD (reference sequence). Trimming cost V 0 bases and J 4 bases; bases outside gene matches: 3.

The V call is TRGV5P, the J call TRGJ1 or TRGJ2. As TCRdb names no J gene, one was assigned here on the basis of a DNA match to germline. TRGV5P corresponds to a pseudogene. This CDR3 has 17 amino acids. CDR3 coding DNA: TGTGCCACCTGGGGCAGGCAGGGATTTTCGAATTATTATAAGAAACTCTTT. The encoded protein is CATWGRQGFSNYYKKLF.

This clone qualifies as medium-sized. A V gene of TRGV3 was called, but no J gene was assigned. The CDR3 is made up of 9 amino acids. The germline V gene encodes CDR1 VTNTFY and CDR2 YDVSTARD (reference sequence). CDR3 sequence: CATWAGKLF. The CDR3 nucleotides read TGTGCCACCTGGGCCGGAAAACTCTTT.

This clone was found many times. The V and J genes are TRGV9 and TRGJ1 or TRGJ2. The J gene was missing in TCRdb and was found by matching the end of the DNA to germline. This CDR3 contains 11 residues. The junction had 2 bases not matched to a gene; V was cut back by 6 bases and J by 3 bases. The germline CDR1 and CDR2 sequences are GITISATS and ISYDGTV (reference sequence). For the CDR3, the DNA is TGTGCCTTGTGGCTTTATTATAAGAAACTCTTT. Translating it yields CALWLYYKKLF.

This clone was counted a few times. The chain's CDR3 is CATWDRRGYKKLF. In DNA form, the CDR3 reads TGTGCCACCTGGGACAGGAGGGGGTATAAGAAACTCTTT. This rearrangement joins TRGV5 to TRGJ1 or TRGJ2. No J gene is reported in TCRdb; it was inferred here by comparing the DNA with germline. The CDR3 spans 13 residues. Germline trimming cut 0 bases from V and 7 bases from J; bases unmatched to any gene: 6. Germline CDR1 and CDR2: VINAFY and YDVSNSKD.

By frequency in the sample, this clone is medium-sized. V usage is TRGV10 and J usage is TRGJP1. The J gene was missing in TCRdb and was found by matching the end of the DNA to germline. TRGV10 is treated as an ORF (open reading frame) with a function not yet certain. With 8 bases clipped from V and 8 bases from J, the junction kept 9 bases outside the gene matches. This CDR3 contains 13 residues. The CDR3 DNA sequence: TGTGCTGCGTGGGATTTTAGCGGTTGGTTCAAGATATTT. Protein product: CAAWDFSGWFKIF.

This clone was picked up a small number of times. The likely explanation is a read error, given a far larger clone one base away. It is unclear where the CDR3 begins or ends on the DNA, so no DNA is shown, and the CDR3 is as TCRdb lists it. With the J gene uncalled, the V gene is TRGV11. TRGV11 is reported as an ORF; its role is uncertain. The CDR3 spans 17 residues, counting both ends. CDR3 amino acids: CTTVPVRSSQGGFKKLF.

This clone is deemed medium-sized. The CDR3 protein is CATWDSHWIKTF. The CDR3 DNA sequence: TGTGCCACCTGGGACAGCCATTGGATCAAGACGTTT. The J gene is TRGJP2, the V gene TRGV3. Here the J gene came from matching the DNA to germline, since TCRdb omits it. The germline CDR1 and CDR2 sequences are VTNTFY and YDVSTARD (reference sequence). The CDR3 sequence is 12 residues long. V lost 1 base, J lost 9 bases, and 2 bases stayed unmatched.

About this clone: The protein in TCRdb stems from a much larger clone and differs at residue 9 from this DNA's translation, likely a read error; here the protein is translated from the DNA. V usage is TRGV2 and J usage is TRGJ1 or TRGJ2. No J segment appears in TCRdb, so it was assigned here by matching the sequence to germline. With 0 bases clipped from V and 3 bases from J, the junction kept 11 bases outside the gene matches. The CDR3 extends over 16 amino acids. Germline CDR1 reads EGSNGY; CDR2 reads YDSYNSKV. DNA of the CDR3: TGTGCCACCTGGGACGGGCGTTTCCGTCCTTATTATAAGAAACTCTTT. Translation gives CATWDGRFRPYYKKLF.

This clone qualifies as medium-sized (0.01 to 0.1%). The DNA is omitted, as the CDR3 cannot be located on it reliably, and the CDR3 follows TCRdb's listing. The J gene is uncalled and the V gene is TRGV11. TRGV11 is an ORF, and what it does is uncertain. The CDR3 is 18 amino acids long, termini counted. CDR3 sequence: CTTVPAGLSPLERGKKLF.

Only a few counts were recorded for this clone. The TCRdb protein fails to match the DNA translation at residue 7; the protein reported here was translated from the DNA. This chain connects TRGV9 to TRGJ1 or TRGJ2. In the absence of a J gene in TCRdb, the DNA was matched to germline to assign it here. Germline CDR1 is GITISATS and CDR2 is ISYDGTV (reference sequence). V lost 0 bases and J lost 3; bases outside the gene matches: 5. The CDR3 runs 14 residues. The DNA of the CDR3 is TGTGCCTTGTGGGAGGTGCACCCTTATTATAAGAAACTCTTT. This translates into CALWEVHPYYKKLF.

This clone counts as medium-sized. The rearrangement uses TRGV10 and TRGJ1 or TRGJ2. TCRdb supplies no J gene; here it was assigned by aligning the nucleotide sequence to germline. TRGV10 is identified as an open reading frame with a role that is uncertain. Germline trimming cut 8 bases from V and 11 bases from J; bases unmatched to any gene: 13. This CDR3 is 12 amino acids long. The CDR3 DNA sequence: TGTGCTGCGTGGGATTATTTGGGGGAGAAACTCTTT. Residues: CAAWDYLGEKLF.

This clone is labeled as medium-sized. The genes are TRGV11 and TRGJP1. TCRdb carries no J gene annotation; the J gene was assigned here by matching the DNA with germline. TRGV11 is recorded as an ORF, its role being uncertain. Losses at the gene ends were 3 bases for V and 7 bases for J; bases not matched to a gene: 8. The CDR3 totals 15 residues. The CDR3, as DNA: TGTGCCTGCTGGATTAGGGAGGTTGGTGGTTGGTTCAAGATATTT. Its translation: CACWIREVGGWFKIF.

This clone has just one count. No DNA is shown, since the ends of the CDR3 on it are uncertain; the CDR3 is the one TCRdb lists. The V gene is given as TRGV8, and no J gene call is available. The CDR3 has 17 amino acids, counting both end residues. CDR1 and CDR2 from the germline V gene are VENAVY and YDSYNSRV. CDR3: CATWDMIRNSLAVEQHF.

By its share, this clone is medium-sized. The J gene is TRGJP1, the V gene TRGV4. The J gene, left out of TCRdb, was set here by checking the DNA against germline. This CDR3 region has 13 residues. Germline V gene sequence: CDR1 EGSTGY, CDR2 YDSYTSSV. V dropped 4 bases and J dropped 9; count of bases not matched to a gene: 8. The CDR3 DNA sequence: TGTGCCACCTGGGACGGGATTTGTTGGTTCAAGATATTT. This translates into CATWDGICWFKIF.